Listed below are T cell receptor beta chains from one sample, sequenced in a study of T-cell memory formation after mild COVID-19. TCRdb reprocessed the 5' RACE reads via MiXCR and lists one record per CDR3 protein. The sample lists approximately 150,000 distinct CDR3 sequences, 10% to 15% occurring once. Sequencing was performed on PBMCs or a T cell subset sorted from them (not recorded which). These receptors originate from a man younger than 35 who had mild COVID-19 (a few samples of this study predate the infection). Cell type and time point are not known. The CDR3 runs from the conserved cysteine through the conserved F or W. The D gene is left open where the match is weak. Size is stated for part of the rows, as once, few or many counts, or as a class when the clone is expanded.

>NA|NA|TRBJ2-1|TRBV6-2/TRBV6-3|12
CASGRHYNEQFF
TGTGCCAGCGGAAGGCACTACAATGAGCAGTTCTTC
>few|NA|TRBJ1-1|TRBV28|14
CASSLPVENTEAFF
TGTGCCAGCAGTCTGCCAGTGGAGAACACTGAAGCTTTCTTT
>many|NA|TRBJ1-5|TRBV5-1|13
CASSTGSNQPQHF
TGCGCCAGCAGCACGGGGAGCAATCAGCCCCAGCATTTT
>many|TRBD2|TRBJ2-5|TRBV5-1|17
CASSASLRLAGKETQYF
TGCGCCAGCAGCGCCTCCCTCAGACTAGCGGGGAAAGAGACCCAGTACTTC
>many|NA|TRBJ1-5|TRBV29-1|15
CSVADGLIGNQPQHF
TGCAGCGTTGCGGACGGTCTAATTGGCAATCAGCCCCAGCATTTT
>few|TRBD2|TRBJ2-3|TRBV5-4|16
CASSRGLAGGSDTQYF
TGTGCCAGCAGCCGGGGACTAGCGGGGGGTTCAGATACGCAGTATTTT
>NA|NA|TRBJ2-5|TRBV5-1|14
CASSLRLGLETQYF
TGCGCCAGCAGCTTGCGTTTGGGTTTAGAGACCCAGTACTTC
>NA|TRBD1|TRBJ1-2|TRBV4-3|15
CASSQVGTGFYGYTF
TGCGCCAGCAGCCAAGTGGGGACAGGGTTCTATGGCTACACCTTC
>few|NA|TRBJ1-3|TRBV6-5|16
CASRPGTPPSGNTIYF
TGTGCCAGCAGGCCCGGGACTCCACCCTCTGGAAACACCATATATTTT
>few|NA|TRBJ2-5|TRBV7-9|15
CASSLTQGNQETQYF
TGTGCCAGCAGCTTGACTCAGGGGAATCAAGAGACCCAGTACTTC
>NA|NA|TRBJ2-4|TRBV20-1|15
CSARGRGAAKNIQYF
TGCAGTGCTAGAGGAAGGGGGGCAGCCAAAAACATTCAGTACTTC
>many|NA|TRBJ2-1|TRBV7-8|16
CASRYRAESTYNEQFF
TGTGCCAGCAGGTATAGAGCGGAGAGCACCTACAATGAGCAGTTCTTC
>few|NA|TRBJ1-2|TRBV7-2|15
CASSSPRARSGGYTF
TGTGCCAGCAGCTCGCCCCGGGCCCGCTCAGGTGGCTACACCTTC
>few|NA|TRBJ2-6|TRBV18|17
CASSPLEGVVGANVLTF
TGTGCCAGCTCACCCCTTGAGGGGGTCGTTGGGGCCAACGTCCTGACTTTC
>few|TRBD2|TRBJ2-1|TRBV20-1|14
CSAPGLAGAGQQFF
TGCAGTGCTCCGGGACTAGCGGGGGCCGGACAGCAGTTCTTC
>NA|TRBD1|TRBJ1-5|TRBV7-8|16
CASSTTGGLRNQPQHF
TGTGCCAGCAGCACGACAGGGGGCCTAAGAAATCAGCCCCAGCATTTT
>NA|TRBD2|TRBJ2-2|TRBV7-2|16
CASSLWRGGLSGELFF
TGTGCCAGCAGCTTATGGCGGGGGGGCCTCTCCGGGGAGCTGTTTTTT
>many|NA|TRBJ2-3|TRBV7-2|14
CASSLDQGLYTQYF
TGTGCCAGCAGCTTGGATCAGGGTCTTTATACGCAGTATTTT
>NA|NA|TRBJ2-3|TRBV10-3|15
CAISDGKTSADTQYF
TGTGCCATCAGTGATGGAAAGACCTCCGCAGATACGCAGTATTTT
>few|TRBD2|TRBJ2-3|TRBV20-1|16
CSASGLAGGRTDTQYF
TGCAGTGCTAGCGGTCTAGCGGGGGGCCGCACAGATACGCAGTATTTT
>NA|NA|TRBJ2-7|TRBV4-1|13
CASSQVWAEEQYF
TGCGCCAGCAGCCAAGTTTGGGCGGAAGAGCAGTACTTC
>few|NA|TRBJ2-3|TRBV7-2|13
CASSYGPTDTQYF
TGTGCCAGCAGTTACGGGCCTACAGATACGCAGTATTTT